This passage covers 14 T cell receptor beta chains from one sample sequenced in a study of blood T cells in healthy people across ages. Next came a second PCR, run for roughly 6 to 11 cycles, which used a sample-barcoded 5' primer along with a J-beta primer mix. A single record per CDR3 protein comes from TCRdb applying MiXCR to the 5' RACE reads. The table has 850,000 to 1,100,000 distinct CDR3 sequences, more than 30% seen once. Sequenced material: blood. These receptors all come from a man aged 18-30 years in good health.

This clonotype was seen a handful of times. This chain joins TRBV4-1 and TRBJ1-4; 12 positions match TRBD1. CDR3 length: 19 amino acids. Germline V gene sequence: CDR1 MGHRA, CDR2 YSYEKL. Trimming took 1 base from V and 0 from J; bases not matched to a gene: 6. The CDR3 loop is CASSQVGTGGRATNEKLFF. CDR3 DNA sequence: TGCGCCAGCAGCCAAGTAGGGACAGGGGGCAGGGCAACTAATGAAAAACTGTTTTTT.

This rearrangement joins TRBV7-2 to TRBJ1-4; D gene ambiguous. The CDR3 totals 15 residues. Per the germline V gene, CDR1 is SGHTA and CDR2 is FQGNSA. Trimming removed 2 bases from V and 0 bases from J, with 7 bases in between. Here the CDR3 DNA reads TGTGCCAGCAGCTTACGGTCGCCAACTAATGAAAAACTGTTTTTT. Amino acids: CASSLRSPTNEKLFF.

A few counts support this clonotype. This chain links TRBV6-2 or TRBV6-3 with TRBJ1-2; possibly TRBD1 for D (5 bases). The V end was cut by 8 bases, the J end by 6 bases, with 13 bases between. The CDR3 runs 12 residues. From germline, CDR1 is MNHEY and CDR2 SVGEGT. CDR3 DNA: TGTGCCAGCCAGACAGTTGCAAATGGCTACACCTTC. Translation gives CASQTVANGYTF.

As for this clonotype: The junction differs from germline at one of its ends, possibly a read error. The CDR3 here is CTSSLGGRSHEQYF. CDR3 nucleotides: TGTACCAGCAGCTTAGGGGGTAGGAGCCACGAGCAGTACTTC. The chain has TRBV7-8 and TRBJ2-7; the D gene is possibly TRBD1 (6 bases). Germline-derived CDR1 and CDR2 are SGHVS and FQNEAQ. This CDR3 region has 14 residues.

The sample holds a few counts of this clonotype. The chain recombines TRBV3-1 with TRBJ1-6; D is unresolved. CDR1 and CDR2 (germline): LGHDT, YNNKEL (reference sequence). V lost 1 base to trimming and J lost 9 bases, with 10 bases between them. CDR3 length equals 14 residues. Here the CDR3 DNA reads TGTGCCAGCAGCCAAGGGGCGAAAGCTTCACCCCTCCACTTT. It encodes CASSQGAKASPLHF.

CDR3 sequence: CASTVQTYNEQFF. CDR3 nucleotides: TGTGCCTCGACAGTTCAAACCTACAATGAGCAGTTCTTC. This rearrangement joins TRBV30 to TRBJ2-1, with D maybe TRBD1 (5 bases). Between the trimmed V and J ends, which lost 7 bases and 2 bases, there was a span of 12 bases. This CDR3 contains 13 residues. CDR1 GTSNPN and CDR2 SVGIG come from the germline V gene (reference sequence).

CDR3 loop: CASSLQGLSGNTIYF. CDR3 coding DNA: TGTGCCAGCAGTTTACAGGGGTTGTCTGGAAACACCATATATTTT. This rearrangement joins TRBV12-3 or TRBV12-4 to TRBJ1-3, with D maybe TRBD1 (6 bases). V shed 2 bases and J shed 1 base, with 9 bases lying between them. CDR3 size: 15 residues.

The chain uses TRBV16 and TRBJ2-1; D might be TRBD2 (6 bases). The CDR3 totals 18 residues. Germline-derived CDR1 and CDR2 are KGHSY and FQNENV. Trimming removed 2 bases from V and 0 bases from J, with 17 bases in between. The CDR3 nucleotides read TGTGCCAGCAGCCAACAGCCCATATTAGCGGACTCCTACAATGAGCAGTTCTTC. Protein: CASSQQPILADSYNEQFF.

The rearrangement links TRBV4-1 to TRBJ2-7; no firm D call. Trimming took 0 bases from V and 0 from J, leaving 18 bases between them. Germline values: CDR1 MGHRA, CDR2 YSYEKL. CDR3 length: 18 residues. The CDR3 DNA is TGCGCCAGCAGCCAAGATCAAATCCGGGCGGCTAGCTCCTACGAGCAGTACTTC. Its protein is CASSQDQIRAASSYEQYF.

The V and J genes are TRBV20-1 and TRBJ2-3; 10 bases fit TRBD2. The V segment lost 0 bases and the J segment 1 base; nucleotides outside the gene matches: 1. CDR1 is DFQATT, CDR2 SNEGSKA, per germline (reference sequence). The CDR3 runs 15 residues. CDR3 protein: CSARDGLAGTDTQYF. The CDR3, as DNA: TGCAGTGCTAGAGATGGACTAGCGGGCACAGATACGCAGTATTTT.

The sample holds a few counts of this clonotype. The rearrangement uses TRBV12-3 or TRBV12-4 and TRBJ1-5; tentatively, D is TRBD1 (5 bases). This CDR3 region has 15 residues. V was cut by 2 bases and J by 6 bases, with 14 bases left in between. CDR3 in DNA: TGTGCCAGCAGTTTACAGGCAGGGTCTGGTCAGCCCCAGCATTTT. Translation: CASSLQAGSGQPQHF.

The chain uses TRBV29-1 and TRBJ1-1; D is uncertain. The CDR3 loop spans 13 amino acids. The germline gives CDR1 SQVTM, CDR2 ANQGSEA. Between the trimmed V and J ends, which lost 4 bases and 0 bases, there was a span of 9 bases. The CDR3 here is CSVVKRMNTEAFF. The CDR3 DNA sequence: TGCAGCGTTGTTAAACGGATGAACACTGAAGCTTTCTTT. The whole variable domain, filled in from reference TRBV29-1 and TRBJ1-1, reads SAVISQKPSRDICQRGTSLTIQCQVDSQVTMMFWYRQQPGQSLTLIATANQGSEATYESGFVIDKFPISRPNLTFSTLTVSNMSPEDSSIYLCSVVKRMNTEAFFGQGTRLTVV.

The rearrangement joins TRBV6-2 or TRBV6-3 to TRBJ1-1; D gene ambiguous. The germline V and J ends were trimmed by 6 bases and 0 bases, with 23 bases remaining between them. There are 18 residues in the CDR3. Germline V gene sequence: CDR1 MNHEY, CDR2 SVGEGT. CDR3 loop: CASRGDGIYSLVNTEAFF. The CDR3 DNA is TGTGCCAGCAGGGGTGATGGAATATATTCCCTCGTGAACACTGAAGCTTTCTTT.

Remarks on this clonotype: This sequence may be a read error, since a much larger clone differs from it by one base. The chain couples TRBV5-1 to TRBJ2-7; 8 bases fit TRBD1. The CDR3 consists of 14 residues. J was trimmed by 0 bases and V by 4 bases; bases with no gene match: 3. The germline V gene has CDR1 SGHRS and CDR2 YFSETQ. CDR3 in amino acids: CASSVGQDSYEQYF. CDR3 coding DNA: TGCGCCAGCAGCGTGGGACAGGACTCCTACGAGCAGTACTTC.